A selection of T cell receptor beta chains follows, all from one sample in a study of OX40 agonist ivuxolimab in advanced cancers. TCRdb keeps only in-frame clones here, not all; method: immunoSEQ multiplex PCR. The data contain some 50,000 clones, 75% to 80% of them singletons. Specimen: CD4+ or CD8+ T cells sorted from blood, collected in a trial of the OX40 agonist ivuxolimab. The receptors stem from an adult with an advanced solid tumor such as melanoma, head and neck, liver or kidney cancer. CDR3s include the opening cysteine and the closing phenylalanine or tryptophan. A D gene is named only where the DNA matches it firmly. Only some rows state a clone size, as once, few, many or a class for expanded clones.

abundance,j_gene,d_gene,len,v_gene,CDR3aa,CDR3nt
-,TRBJ1-1,-,15,TRBV10-3,CAISESGSENTEAFF,TGTGCCATCAGTGAGTCTGGCAGCGAGAACACTGAAGCTTTCTTT
-,TRBJ2-1,TRBD2,15,TRBV11-2,CASSMTSGENNEQFF,TGTGCCAGCAGCATGACTAGCGGGGAAAACAATGAGCAGTTCTTC
few,TRBJ2-3,-,13,TRBV9,CASRGISTDTQYF,TGTGCCAGCAGAGGAATTAGCACAGATACGCAGTATTTT
-,TRBJ1-1,-,17,TRBV6-4,CASRRDHSLFPNTEAFF,TGTGCCAGCCGGCGGGACCACTCCCTTTTTCCGAACACTGAAGCTTTCTTT
-,TRBJ1-1,TRBD1,14,TRBV30,CAWSALRGVAEAFF,TGTGCCTGGAGTGCCCTCAGGGGGGTCGCTGAAGCTTTCTTT
-,TRBJ2-1,-,16,TRBV19,CASSIGGGRGNNEQFF,TGTGCCAGTAGTATAGGGGGGGGGAGGGGGAACAATGAGCAGTTCTTC
-,TRBJ2-1,TRBD2,15,TRBV5-1,CASSLESGRASEQFF,TGCGCCAGCAGCTTGGAAAGCGGGAGGGCCTCTGAGCAGTTCTTC
-,TRBJ1-1,-,14,TRBV15,CATSRDGPGSEAFF,TGTGCCACCAGCAGAGATGGTCCTGGGAGTGAAGCTTTCTTT
-,TRBJ2-5,TRBD2,17,TRBV5-1,CASGQTSGTRRGETQYF,TGCGCCAGCGGGCAGACGTCCGGGACTAGACGTGGAGAGACCCAGTACTTC
-,TRBJ2-1,-,16,TRBV9,CASSVGVMETRNEQFF,TGTGCCAGCAGCGTGGGTGTTATGGAGACTCGCAATGAGCAGTTCTTC
-,TRBJ1-1,-,12,TRBV7-9,CASSRDNDGAFF,TGTGCCAGCAGTCGGGATAACGATGGGGCTTTCTTT
-,TRBJ2-7,-,14,TRBV10-3,CAISVTGEDYEQYF,TGTGCCATCAGTGTTACGGGAGAGGACTACGAGCAGTACTTC
-,TRBJ2-5,TRBD2,15,TRBV7-6,CASSSLTGGVETQYF,TGTGCCAGCAGTTCTCTCACGGGGGGAGTAGAGACCCAGTACTTC
-,TRBJ2-7,-,14,TRBV28,CASTWVRGMHEQYF,TGTGCCAGCACCTGGGTCCGGGGGATGCACGAGCAGTACTTC
-,TRBJ2-7,-,12,TRBV2,CASSPTGYEQYF,TGTGCCAGCAGTCCAACAGGGTACGAGCAGTACTTC
-,TRBJ2-7,-,12,TRBV4-3,CASSQEKHSRYF,TGCGCCAGCAGCCAAGAAAAGCACTCGAGGTACTTC
few,TRBJ2-7,-,13,TRBV4-3,CASSQDLPYEQYF,TGCGCCAGCAGCCAAGATCTTCCCTACGAGCAGTACTTC
-,TRBJ1-2,-,16,TRBV10-3,CAISETPEGIYYGYTF,TGTGCCATCAGTGAGACCCCGGAAGGGATTTACTATGGCTACACCTTC
-,TRBJ2-2,-,12,TRBV29-1,CSVEGRAGELFF,TGCAGCGTTGAGGGAAGAGCCGGGGAGCTGTTTTTT
-,TRBJ1-2,-,14,TRBV7-2,CASSLRTSNYGYTF,TGTGCCAGCAGCCTCAGGACGTCTAACTATGGCTACACCTTC
-,TRBJ2-1,TRBD2,15,TRBV7-9,CASSLAQAGNNEQFF,TGTGCCAGCAGCTTAGCTCAAGCGGGAAACAATGAGCAGTTCTTC
-,TRBJ1-1,-,12,TRBV11-2,CASSLPGIEAFF,TGTGCCAGCAGCCTACCCGGCATTGAAGCTTTCTTT
-,TRBJ2-4,-,14,TRBV19,CASSIDPAFRSKNF,TGTGCCAGTAGTATAGACCCCGCGTTCCGATCGAAGAACTTC
once,TRBJ2-2,-,15,TRBV5-4,CASSLTSSNTGELFF,TGTGCCAGCAGCCTAACTAGCTCGAACACCGGGGAGCTGTTTTTT
-,TRBJ2-5,TRBD2,13,TRBV6-1,CASPRLAGETQYF,TGTGCCAGCCCCAGACTAGCGGGAGAGACCCAGTACTTC
-,TRBJ2-7,-,15,TRBV7-8,CASSPGQTFSYEQYF,TGTGCCAGCAGCCCCGGACAGACGTTCTCCTACGAGCAGTACTTC
-,TRBJ1-2,-,16,TRBV5-1,CASSREMGTGSRSYTF,TGCGCCAGCAGCCGGGAGATGGGAACAGGATCTCGGTCCTACACCTTC
-,TRBJ2-3,-,14,TRBV7-9,CASSLGSSIDTQYF,TGTGCCAGCAGCTTAGGATCGTCTATCGATACGCAGTATTTT
-,TRBJ1-2,-,13,TRBV30,CASSRKANYGYTF,TGTGCCTCAAGCAGGAAAGCTAACTATGGCTACACCTTC
-,TRBJ2-7,-,16,TRBV19,CASSIEGRLSPYEQYF,TGTGCCAGTAGTATCGAGGGTAGGCTCAGCCCCTACGAGCAGTACTTC
-,TRBJ1-1,-,14,TRBV10-3,CAITRGTGNTEAFF,TGTGCCATCACTAGAGGGACGGGGAACACTGAAGCTTTCTTT
-,TRBJ2-7,TRBD2,17,TRBV9,CASSVGTSGRAASEQYF,TGTGCCAGCAGCGTAGGGACTAGCGGGAGGGCCGCAAGCGAGCAGTACTTC
few,TRBJ1-6,-,12,TRBV6-5,CASSYRRSPLHF,TGTGCCAGCAGTTACCGGAGATCACCCCTCCACTTT
-,TRBJ2-1,-,13,TRBV5-1,CASSLGHGNEQFF,TGCGCCAGCAGCCTAGGACATGGGAATGAGCAGTTCTTC
-,TRBJ1-1,-,13,TRBV27,CASRPTSNTEAFF,TGTGCCAGCAGGCCTACCTCGAACACTGAAGCTTTCTTT
-,TRBJ1-5,-,15,TRBV10-2,CASTETPGEGQPQHF,TGCGCCAGCACCGAAACCCCTGGGGAGGGTCAGCCCCAGCATTTT
-,TRBJ1-5,-,16,TRBV27,CASSLKAGYSNQPQHF,TGTGCCAGCAGTTTAAAGGCAGGTTATAGCAATCAGCCCCAGCATTTT
-,TRBJ1-3,-,14,TRBV15,CATSRAGLGNTIYF,TGTGCCACCAGCAGAGCAGGGTTAGGAAACACCATATATTTT
-,TRBJ2-7,TRBD1,15,TRBV5-4,CASSLSPGGHYEQYF,TGTGCCAGCAGCTTGTCGCCAGGGGGCCACTACGAGCAGTACTTC
-,TRBJ2-7,TRBD1,16,TRBV18,CASSPPAGTAPYEQYF,TGTGCCAGCTCACCCCCAGCCGGGACAGCCCCCTACGAGCAGTACTTC
-,TRBJ1-2,TRBD1,13,TRBV7-2,CASSSGQGYGYTF,TGTGCCAGCAGCTCGGGACAGGGCTATGGCTACACCTTC
-,TRBJ2-7,-,15,TRBV7-2,CASSLRGVAEGEQYF,TGTGCCAGCAGCTTAAGGGGAGTAGCGGAAGGCGAGCAGTACTTC
-,TRBJ2-7,-,14,TRBV9,CASSLGTFTYEQYF,TGTGCCAGCAGCCTAGGGACTTTTACCTACGAGCAGTACTTC
-,TRBJ2-1,TRBD2,15,TRBV5-5,CASSVTSGRDNEQFF,TGTGCCAGCAGCGTCACTAGCGGGAGGGACAATGAGCAGTTCTTC
-,TRBJ2-7,TRBD2,14,TRBV2,CASSVSGRAYEQYF,TGTGCCAGCAGCGTCAGCGGGAGGGCCTACGAGCAGTACTTC
-,TRBJ1-1,-,12,TRBV14,CASSQIFTEAFF,TGTGCCAGCAGCCAAATTTTCACTGAAGCTTTCTTT
-,TRBJ1-4,-,13,TRBV7-9,CASSSGRNEKLFF,TGTGCCAGCAGCTCAGGACGTAATGAAAAACTGTTTTTT
-,TRBJ2-1,TRBD2,18,TRBV11-3,CASSSVGLAGGGYNEQFF,TGTGCCAGCAGCTCTGTGGGCCTAGCGGGAGGAGGGTACAATGAGCAGTTCTTC
-,TRBJ1-5,-,16,TRBV10-2,CASSEPRTDSNQPQHF,TGCGCCAGCAGTGAGCCCCGGACGGATAGCAATCAGCCCCAGCATTTT
-,TRBJ2-6,TRBD1,16,TRBV30,CAWRGQLGSGANVLTF,TGTGCCTGGAGGGGACAGTTGGGTTCCGGGGCCAACGTCCTGACTTTC
-,TRBJ2-1,-,17,TRBV2,CASSVPIAESSYNEQFF,TGTGCCAGCAGTGTGCCGATAGCGGAGAGCTCCTACAATGAGCAGTTCTTC
-,TRBJ2-5,TRBD1,16,TRBV5-1,CASSPVQGAQGKTQYF,TGCGCCAGCAGCCCGGTTCAGGGGGCGCAGGGAAAGACCCAGTACTTC